The next 9 T cell receptor beta chains were all read from a single sample in a study of blood T cell repertoires in COVID-19 (dated by TCRdb to between 2020 and 2021). The library was obtained by the immunoSEQ multiplex PCR assay. As stored in TCRdb, this immuneACCESS dataset retains in-frame rearrangements with V and J assigned. A fraction of the clones does not appear; measured against another copy, unresolved V genes explain less than half of the discrepancy, and the remainder lacks a known reason. The sample table records 380,000 or so clones; 80% to 90% of these occur just once. 1.3% of the sample belongs to the ten largest clones. Material: PBMCs or T cells enriched from blood (not recorded which). All receptors derive from a man in his thirties or forties who had recovered from COVID-19.

This rearrangement joins TRBV6-2 or TRBV6-3 to TRBJ2-5; the D is unclear. This CDR3 is 13 amino acids long. Trimming took off 4 bases at V and 3 bases at J, with 9 bases between the two ends. CDR1 is MNHEY and CDR2 is SVGEGT in the germline V gene. CDR3 residues: CASSWRSKETQYF. CDR3 in DNA: TGTGCCAGCAGTTGGCGGTCCAAAGAGACCCAGTACTTC.

This chain connects TRBV13 to TRBJ1-5; D remains unclear. CDR1 is PRHDT and CDR2 is FYEKMQ in the germline V gene (reference sequence). The CDR3 has 14 amino acids. Trimming removed 0 bases at V and 5 bases at J, with 8 bases between. The CDR3 sequence is CASSLGLSDQPQHF. The CDR3 DNA is TGTGCCAGCAGCTTAGGCCTGTCGGATCAGCCCCAGCATTTT. The entire variable domain, with the rest obtained from reference TRBV13 and TRBJ1-5, is as follows: AAGVIQSPRHLIKEKRETATLKCYPIPRHDTVYWYQQGPGQDPQFLISFYEKMQSDKGSIPDRFSAQQFSDYHSELNMSSLELGDSALYFCASSLGLSDQPQHFGDGTRLSIL.

This clone occurred once. The CDR3 is CAISESRRVGNEQFF. CDR3 DNA sequence: TGTGCCATCAGTGAGTCGAGGCGAGTTGGCAATGAGCAGTTCTTC. The rearrangement links TRBV10-3 to TRBJ2-1; no definite D call. Between the trimmed V and J ends, which lost 0 bases and 6 bases, there was a span of 12 bases. The CDR3 sequence is 15 residues long. The germline V gene encodes CDR1 ENHRY and CDR2 SYGVKD.

The chain combines TRBV6-5 with TRBJ2-7; D is unclear. The CDR3 has 14 amino acids. Trimming took 6 bases from V and 3 from J, leaving 15 bases between them. Germline V gene data show CDR1 as MNHEY and CDR2 as SVGAGI. The CDR3 loop is CASRPGRVSYEQYF. The CDR3 bases are TGTGCCAGCAGGCCCGGTCGGGTAAGCTACGAGCAGTACTTC.

The V and J genes are TRBV4-1 and TRBJ1-4; 11 nucleotides agree with TRBD1. Germline V gene sequence: CDR1 MGHRA, CDR2 YSYEKL. The CDR3 loop spans 20 amino acids. J lost 4 bases, V lost 0 bases, and 13 bases had no gene match. The CDR3 is CASSQDLRGQGARYNEKLFF. CDR3 bases: TGCGCCAGCAGCCAAGATTTAAGAGGACAGGGGGCTAGGTATAATGAAAAACTGTTTTTT.

V gene TRBV21-1 combines with J gene TRBJ1-2; whether TRBD1, the table's D call, matches the DNA was not checked. TRBV21-1 is reported as a pseudogene. This CDR3 contains 12 residues. CDR3 in amino acids: CAILGHLCGYTF. As DNA, the CDR3 is TGTGCCATCTTAGGACATTTATGCGGCTACACCTTC.

This clone was detected only once. The chain links TRBV29-1 to TRBJ1-5, with a weak D call TRBD1 (5 bases). Germline CDR1 is SQVTM and CDR2 is ANQGSEA. This CDR3 comprises 12 residues. The V end lost 0 bases, the J end lost 11 bases, and 11 bases lay between the germline ends. The CDR3 loop is CSVEDLGQAQHF. Written as DNA, the CDR3 is TGCAGCGTTGAAGATCTAGGACAAGCCCAGCATTTT.

DNA of the CDR3: TGCGCCAGCAGTGAGAGGCTAGCAAACGAGCAGTACTTC. Translated: CASSERLANEQYF. The chain combines TRBV10-1 with TRBJ2-7; TRBD2 is a possible D gene (5 bases). The germline V gene has CDR1 WNHNN and CDR2 SYGVQD (reference sequence). Between the trimmed V and J ends, which lost 2 bases and 5 bases, there was a span of 10 bases. The CDR3 has 13 residues.

The rearrangement joins TRBV7-9 to TRBJ2-3, with D unclear. Germline V CDR1 and CDR2: SEHNR, FQNEAQ (reference sequence). The V end was cut by 11 bases, the J end by 1 base, with 7 bases between. The CDR3 is made up of 11 amino acids. CDR3 bases: TGTGCCTGCGCCGGCACAGATACGCAGTATTTT. Translating gives CACAGTDTQYF.